This T cell receptor beta chain derives from a study of OX40 agonist ivuxolimab in advanced cancers. At the level of the study: Three individuals attained partial responses, comprising one hepatocellular carcinoma case and two cutaneous melanoma cases.

Produced via immunoSEQ multiplex PCR; TCRdb's table is partial and in-frame only. In the table there are tens of thousands of clones, around 88% of which are singletons. As to this clone: Antigen: not known.

Study-level findings and limits: The CD4+ and CD8+ T cells in the blood had expanded clonally by week 6 at 0.1 to 3.0 mg/kg.

Germline CDR1 and CDR2: MNHEY and SVGAGI. V lost 10 bases and J 5 bases, leaving 14 bases between the germline ends. This CDR3 spans 12 amino acids. Here the sequenced sample was CD4+ or CD8+ T cells sorted from blood, taken in a trial of the OX40 agonist ivuxolimab. This clonotype originated in an adult with an advanced solid tumor such as melanoma, head and neck, liver or kidney cancer. The V gene is TRBV6-5, the J gene TRBJ2-5; D call uncertain. The CDR3 sequence: CATLPPWETQYF. The DNA for the CDR3 is TGTGCCACCCTCCCTCCATGGGAGACCCAGTACTTC.